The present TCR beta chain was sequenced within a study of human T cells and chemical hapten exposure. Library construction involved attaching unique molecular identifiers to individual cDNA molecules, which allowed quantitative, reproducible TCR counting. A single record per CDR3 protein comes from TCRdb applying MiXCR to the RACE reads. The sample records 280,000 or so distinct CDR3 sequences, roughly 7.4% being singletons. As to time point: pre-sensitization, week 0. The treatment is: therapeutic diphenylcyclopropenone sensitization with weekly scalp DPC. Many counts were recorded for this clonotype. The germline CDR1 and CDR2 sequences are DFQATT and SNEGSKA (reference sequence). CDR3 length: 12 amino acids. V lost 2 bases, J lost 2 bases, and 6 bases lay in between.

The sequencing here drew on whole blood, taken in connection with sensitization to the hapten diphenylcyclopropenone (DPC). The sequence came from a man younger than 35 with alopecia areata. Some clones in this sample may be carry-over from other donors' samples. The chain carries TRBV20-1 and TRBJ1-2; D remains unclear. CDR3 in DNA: TGCAGTGCTAGATCCCAGAACTATGGCTACACCTTC. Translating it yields CSARSQNYGYTF.